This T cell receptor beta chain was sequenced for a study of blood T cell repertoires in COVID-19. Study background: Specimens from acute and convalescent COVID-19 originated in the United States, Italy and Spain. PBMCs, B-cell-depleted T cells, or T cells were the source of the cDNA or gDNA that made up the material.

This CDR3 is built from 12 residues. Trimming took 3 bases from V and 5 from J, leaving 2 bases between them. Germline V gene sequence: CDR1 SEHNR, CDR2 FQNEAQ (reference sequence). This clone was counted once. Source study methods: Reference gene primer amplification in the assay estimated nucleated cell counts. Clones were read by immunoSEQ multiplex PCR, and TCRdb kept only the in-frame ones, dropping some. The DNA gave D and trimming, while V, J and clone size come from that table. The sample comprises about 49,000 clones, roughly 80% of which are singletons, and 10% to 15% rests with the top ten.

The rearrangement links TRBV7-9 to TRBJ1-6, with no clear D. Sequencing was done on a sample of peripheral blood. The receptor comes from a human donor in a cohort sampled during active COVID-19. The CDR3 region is CASSFNNSPLHF. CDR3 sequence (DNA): TGTGCCAGCAGCTTCAATAATTCACCCCTCCACTTT.